The clone carrying this T cell receptor beta chain was found many times. Its antigen remains unknown. Template switching supplied a universal primer site; unique molecular identifiers were carried on the cDNA. One entry per CDR3 protein results from TCRdb running MiXCR on the 5' RACE reads. The sample holds fewer than 350,000 distinct CDR3 sequences, 8% to 9% seen once. This entry comes from a study of identical twins. Whole-study findings and limits: Within twin pairs, the out-of-frame alpha sequences they shared showed excess low generation probability. The study reached conclusions through statistical analysis that was cross-sectional, not following the same donors.

All of the donors were Caucasians in good health. CDR1 and CDR2 (germline): SGDLS, YYNGEE. The junction had 13 bases not matched to a gene; V was cut back by 4 bases and J by 7 bases. CDR3 length: 16 amino acids. These data were likewise used in another study, on yellow fever vaccine responses in identical twins.

This TCR derives from a woman in her late teens or twenties in good health. The chain couples TRBV9 to TRBJ2-2; 7 nucleotides agree with TRBD1. Sample: memory (CD45RO+) T cells sorted from blood. The CDR3 nucleotides are TGTGCCAGCAGCCGCAAGAGAACAGGGGTCGGCGGGGAGCTGTTTTTT. It specifies CASSRKRTGVGGELFF.